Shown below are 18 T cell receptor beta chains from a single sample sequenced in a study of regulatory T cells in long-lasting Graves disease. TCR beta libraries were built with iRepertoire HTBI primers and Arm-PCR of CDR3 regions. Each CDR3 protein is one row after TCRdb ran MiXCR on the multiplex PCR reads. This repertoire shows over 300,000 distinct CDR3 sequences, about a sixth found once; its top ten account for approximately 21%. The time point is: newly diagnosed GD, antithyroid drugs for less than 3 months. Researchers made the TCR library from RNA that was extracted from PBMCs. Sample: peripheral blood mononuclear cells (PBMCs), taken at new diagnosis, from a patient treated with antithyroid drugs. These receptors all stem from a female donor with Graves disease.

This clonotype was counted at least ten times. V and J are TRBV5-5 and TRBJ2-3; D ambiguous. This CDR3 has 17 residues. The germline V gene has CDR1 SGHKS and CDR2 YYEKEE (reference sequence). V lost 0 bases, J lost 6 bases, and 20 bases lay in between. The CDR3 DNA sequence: TGTGCCAGCAGCTTGGGGGGTCCGGGTCGAGCCGGCGATACGCAGTATTTT. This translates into CASSLGGPGRAGDTQYF.

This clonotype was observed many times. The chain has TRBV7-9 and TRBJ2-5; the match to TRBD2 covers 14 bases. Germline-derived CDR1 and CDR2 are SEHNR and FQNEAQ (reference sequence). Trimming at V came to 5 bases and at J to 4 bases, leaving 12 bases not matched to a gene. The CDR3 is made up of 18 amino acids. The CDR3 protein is CASSPSGRGLAGVETQYF. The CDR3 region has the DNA TGTGCCAGCAGCCCGTCCGGGCGGGGACTAGCGGGGGTAGAGACCCAGTACTTC. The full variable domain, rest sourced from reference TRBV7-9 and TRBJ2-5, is DTGVSQNPRHKITKRGQNVTFRCDPISEHNRLYWYRQTLGQGPEFLTYFQNEAQLEKSRLLSDRFSAERPKGSFSTLEIQRTEQGDSAMYLCASSPSGRGLAGVETQYFGPGTRLLVL.

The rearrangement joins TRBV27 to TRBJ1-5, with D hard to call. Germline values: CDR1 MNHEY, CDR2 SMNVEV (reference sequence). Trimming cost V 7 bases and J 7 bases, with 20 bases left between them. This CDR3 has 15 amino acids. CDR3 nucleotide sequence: TGTGCCAGCAAGTATTCGGGGTCGGATGGGCAGCCCCAGCATTTT. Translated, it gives CASKYSGSDGQPQHF.

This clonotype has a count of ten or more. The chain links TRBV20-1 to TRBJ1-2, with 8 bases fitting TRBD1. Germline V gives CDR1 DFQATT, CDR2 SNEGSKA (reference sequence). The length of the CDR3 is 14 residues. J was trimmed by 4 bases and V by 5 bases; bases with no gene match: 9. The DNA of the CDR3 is TGCAGTGCTCGAACCGGGACAGGAGCCTATGGCTACACCTTC. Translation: CSARTGTGAYGYTF.

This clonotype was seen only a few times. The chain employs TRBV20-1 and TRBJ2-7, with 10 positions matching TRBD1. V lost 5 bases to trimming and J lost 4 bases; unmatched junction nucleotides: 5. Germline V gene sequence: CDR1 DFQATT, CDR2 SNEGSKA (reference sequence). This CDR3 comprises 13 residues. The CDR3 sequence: CSARQGARYEQYF. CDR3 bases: TGCAGTGCTCGACAGGGGGCGCGGTACGAGCAGTACTTC.

The CDR3 bases are TGTGCCAGCAGTGAAGGATCGCCCCAGCATTTT. As protein: CASSEGSPQHF. This chain joins TRBV6-1 and TRBJ1-5, with unresolved D. The germline V and J ends were trimmed by 1 base and 9 bases, with 4 bases remaining between them. The CDR3 has 11 amino acids. Germline lookup yields CDR1 MNHNS and CDR2 SASEGT.

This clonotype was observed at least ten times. CDR3 region: CASSLRSTGGYTF. CDR3 DNA: TGTGCCAGCAGTTTAAGGTCCACCGGGGGCTACACCTTC. This chain joins TRBV27 and TRBJ1-2; D gene ambiguous. Germline V gene lookup returns CDR1 MNHEY and CDR2 SMNVEV (reference sequence). CDR3 length equals 13 residues. Trimming pared 2 bases from V and 8 bases from J, leaving 12 bases between.

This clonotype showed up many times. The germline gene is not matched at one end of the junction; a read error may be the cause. CDR3 sequence reads: CASSWQGAATYGYTF. The CDR3 nucleotides read TGTGCCAGCAGCTGGCAGGGGGCAGCCACCTATGGCTACACCTTC. The V gene is TRBV5-1, the J gene TRBJ1-2, with TRBD1 matching over 8 bases. The CDR3 is made up of 15 amino acids. CDR1 SGHRS and CDR2 YFSETQ come from the germline V gene.

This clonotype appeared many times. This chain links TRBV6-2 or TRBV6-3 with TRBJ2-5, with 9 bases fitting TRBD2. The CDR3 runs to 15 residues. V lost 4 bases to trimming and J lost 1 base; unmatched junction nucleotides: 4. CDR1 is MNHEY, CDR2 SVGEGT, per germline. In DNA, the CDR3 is TGTGCCAGCAGTTGGGCTAGCGGGGCCCAAGAGACCCAGTACTTC. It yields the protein CASSWASGAQETQYF.

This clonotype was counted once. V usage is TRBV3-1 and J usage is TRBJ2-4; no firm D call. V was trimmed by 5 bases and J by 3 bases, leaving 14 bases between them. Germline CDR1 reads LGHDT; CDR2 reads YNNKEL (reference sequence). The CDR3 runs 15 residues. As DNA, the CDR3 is TGTGCCAGCAGCTTAAGGCGACTCTTCAAAAACATTCAGTACTTC. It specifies CASSLRRLFKNIQYF.

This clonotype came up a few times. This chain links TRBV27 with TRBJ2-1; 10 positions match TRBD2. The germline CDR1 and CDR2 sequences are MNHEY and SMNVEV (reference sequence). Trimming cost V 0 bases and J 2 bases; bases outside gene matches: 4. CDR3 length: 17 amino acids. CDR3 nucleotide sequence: TGTGCCAGCAGTTTATCGTCGACTAGCGGGCCCTACAATGAGCAGTTCTTC. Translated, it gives CASSLSSTSGPYNEQFF.

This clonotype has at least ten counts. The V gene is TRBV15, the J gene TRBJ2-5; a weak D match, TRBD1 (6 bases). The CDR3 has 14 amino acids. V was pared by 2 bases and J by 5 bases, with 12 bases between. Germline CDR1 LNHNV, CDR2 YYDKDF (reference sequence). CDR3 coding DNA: TGTGCCACCAGCAGACCGCAGGGGACGGAGACCCAGTACTTC. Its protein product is CATSRPQGTETQYF.

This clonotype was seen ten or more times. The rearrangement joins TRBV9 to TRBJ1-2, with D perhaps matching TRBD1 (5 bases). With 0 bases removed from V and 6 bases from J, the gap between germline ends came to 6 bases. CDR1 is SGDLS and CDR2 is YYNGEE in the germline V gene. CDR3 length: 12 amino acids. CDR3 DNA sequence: TGTGCCAGCAGCGTAGGGGGGAATGGCTACACCTTC. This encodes CASSVGGNGYTF.

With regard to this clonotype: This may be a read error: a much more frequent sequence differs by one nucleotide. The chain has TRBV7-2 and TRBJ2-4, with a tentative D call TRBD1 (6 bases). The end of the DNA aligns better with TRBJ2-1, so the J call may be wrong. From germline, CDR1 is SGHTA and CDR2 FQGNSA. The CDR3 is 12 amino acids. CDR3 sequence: CASSSRGHEQFF. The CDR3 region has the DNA TGTGCCAGCAGCAGCAGGGGTCACGAGCAGTTCTTC.

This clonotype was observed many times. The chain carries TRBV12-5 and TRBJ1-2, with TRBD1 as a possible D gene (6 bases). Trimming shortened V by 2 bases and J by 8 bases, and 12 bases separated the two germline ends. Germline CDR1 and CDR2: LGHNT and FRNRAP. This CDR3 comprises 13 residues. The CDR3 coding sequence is TGTGCTAGTGGTTTGTTGGGGGGGCTCGGCTACACCTTC. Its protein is CASGLLGGLGYTF.

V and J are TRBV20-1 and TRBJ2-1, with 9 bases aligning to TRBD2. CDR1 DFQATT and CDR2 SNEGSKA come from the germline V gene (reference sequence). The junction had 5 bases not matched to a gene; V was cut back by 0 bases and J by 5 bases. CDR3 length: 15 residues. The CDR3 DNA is TGCAGTGCTAGAGATCAGGCTAGCGGGGACAATGAGCAGTTCTTC. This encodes CSARDQASGDNEQFF.

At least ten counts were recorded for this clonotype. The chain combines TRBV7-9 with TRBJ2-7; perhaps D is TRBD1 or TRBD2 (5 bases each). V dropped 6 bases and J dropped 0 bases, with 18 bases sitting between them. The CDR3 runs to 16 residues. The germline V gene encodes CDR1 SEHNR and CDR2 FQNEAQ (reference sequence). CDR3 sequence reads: CASSSSIGADSYEQYF. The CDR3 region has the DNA TGTGCCAGCAGTTCCTCCATCGGGGCCGACTCCTACGAGCAGTACTTC.

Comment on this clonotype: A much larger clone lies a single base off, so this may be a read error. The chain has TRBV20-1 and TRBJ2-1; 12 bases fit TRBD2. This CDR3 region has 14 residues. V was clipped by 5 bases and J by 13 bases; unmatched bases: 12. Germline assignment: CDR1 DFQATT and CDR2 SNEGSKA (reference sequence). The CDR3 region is CSAPSGGAWETQFF. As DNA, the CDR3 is TGCAGTGCTCCTAGCGGGGGGGCTTGGGAGACCCAGTTCTTC.